The entry that follows covers one T cell receptor (beta chain) sequence. The data were obtained in a study of shared T cell receptors in the human thymus. CDR1 GTSNPN and CDR2 SVGIG come from the germline V gene (reference sequence). The CDR3 length is 12 residues. Trimming took off 4 bases at V and 2 bases at J, with 8 bases between the two ends. Only in-frame clones appear in the TCRdb table, and some are missing; sequencing was by immunoSEQ multiplex PCR. The sample has some 700,000 clones, around 89% seen once; the top ten hold roughly 0.0097%. These records were also assigned to another study, of human thymus T cells. That source adds: Thymus pieces cut out during corrective heart surgery were the tissue that was used. V and J genes seemed to be used with bias in thymic and blood repertoires.

The genes are TRBV30 and TRBJ1-1, with no clear D. The source of this sequence is a boy younger than two with a congenital heart defect. Sequencing was carried out using thymocytes. CDR3 region: CAWTSFNTEAFF. The CDR3 nucleotides are TGTGCCTGGACGTCCTTCAACACTGAAGCTTTCTTT. Full variable domain (rest looked up from reference TRBV30 and TRBJ1-1): SQTIHQWPATLVQPVGSPLSLECTVEGTSNPNLYWYRQAAGRGLQLLFYSVGIGQISSEVPQNLSASRPQDRQFILSSKKLLLSDSGFYLCAWTSFNTEAFFGQGTRLTVV.